This T cell receptor beta chain was observed in a study of control samples from healthy donors and cancer patients. The V segment lost 3 bases and the J segment 5 bases; nucleotides outside the gene matches: 7. The germline V gene encodes CDR1 MNHNS and CDR2 SASEGT. The CDR3 runs 16 residues. Produced via immunoSEQ multiplex PCR; TCRdb's table is partial and in-frame only. This table holds 150,000 to 200,000 clones, roughly 89% found once. The source of this sequence is a woman aged 25-40 years in good health. The sample taken for sequencing was blood. The V call is TRBV6-1, the J call TRBJ2-1, with TRBD2 identical over 10 bases. CDR3 amino acids: CASSDFRLAGNNEQFF. The CDR3 nucleotides are TGTGCCAGCAGTGACTTTCGACTAGCGGGCAACAATGAGCAGTTCTTC.